This note documents a single T cell receptor (beta chain) sequence. V lost 8 bases and J lost 4; bases outside the gene matches: 11. Germline V gene lookup returns CDR1 SGHTA and CDR2 FQGNSA. The CDR3 runs to 15 residues. The data are from a study of blood T cell repertoires in COVID-19. Looking at the study overall: Nucleic acid was either cDNA or gDNA, and it came from T cells, B-cell-depleted T cells, or PBMCs.

Per the original data handling: Reference gene primer amplification in the assay estimated nucleated cell counts. Produced via immunoSEQ multiplex PCR; TCRdb's table is partial and in-frame only. V and J calls and clone size are given by that table; D and trimming were obtained from the DNA. This sample has approximately 450,000 clones; about 85% occur once, and the top ten carry approximately 2%. Participants, about 18 to 89 years old, spanned around 25 US areas. Assignments of participants to cohorts depended upon their own reported clinical history. The chain carries TRBV7-2 and TRBJ2-1; 7 bases line up with TRBD1. This clonotype originated in a woman under 30 with acute COVID-19. Sequences were obtained from PBMCs or T cells enriched from blood (not recorded which). The CDR3 coding sequence is TGTGCCAGCCCACTAGGACAGGAAAAATACAATGAGCAGTTCTTC. This encodes CASPLGQEKYNEQFF.